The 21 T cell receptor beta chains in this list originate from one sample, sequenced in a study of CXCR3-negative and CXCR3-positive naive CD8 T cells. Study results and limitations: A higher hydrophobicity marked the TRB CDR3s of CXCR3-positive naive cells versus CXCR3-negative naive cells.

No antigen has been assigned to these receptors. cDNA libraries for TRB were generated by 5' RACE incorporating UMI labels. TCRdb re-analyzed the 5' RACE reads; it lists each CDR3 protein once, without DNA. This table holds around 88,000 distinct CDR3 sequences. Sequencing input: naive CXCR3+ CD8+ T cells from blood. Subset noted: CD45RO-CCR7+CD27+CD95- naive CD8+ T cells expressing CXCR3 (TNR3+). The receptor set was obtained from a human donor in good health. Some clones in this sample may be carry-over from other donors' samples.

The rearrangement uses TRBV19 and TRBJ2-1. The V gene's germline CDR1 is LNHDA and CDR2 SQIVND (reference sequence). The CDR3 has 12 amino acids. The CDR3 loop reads CASSILFNEQFF. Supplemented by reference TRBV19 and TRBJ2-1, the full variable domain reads DGGITQSPKYLFRKEGQNVTLSCEQNLNHDAMYWYRQDPGQGLRLIYYSQIVNDFQKGDIAEGYSVSREKKESFPLTVTSAQKNPTAFYLCASSILFNEQFFGPGTRLTVL.

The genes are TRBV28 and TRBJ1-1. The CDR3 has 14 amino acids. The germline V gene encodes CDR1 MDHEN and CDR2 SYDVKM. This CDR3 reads CASTLGFTDTEAFF.

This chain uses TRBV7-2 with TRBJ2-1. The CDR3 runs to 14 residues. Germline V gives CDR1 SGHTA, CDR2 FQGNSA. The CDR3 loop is CASSSSVSYNEQFF.

CDR3 amino acids: CASSQGGGPPYEQYF. The V gene is TRBV14, the J gene TRBJ2-7; TCRdb returns TRBD2, unconfirmable since there is no DNA. CDR3 length: 15 amino acids. CDR1 is SGHDN and CDR2 is FVKESK in the germline V gene.

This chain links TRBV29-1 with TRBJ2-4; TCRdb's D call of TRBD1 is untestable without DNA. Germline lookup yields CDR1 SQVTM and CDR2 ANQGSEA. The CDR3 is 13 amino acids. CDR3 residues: CSVEEDRANIQYF.

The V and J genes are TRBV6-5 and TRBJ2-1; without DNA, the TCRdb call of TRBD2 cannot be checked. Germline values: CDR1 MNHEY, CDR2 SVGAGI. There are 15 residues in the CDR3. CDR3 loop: CASSEGLAGAGEQFF.

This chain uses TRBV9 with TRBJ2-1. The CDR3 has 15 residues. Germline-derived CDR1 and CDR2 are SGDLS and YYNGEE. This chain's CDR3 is CASSITSLSYNEQFF.

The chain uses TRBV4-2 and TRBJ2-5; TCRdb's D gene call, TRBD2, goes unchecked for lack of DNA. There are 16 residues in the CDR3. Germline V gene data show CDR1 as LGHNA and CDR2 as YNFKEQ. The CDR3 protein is CASSQGPLVVQETQYF.

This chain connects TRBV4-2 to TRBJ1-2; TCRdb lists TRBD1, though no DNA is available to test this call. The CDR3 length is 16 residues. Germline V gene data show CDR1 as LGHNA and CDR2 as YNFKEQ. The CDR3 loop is CASSQATAGEGYGYTF.

The CDR3 spells CASSLSAGRETQYF. V usage is TRBV28 and J usage is TRBJ2-5; there is no DNA to check the TCRdb D call of TRBD2. Per the germline V gene, CDR1 is MDHEN and CDR2 is SYDVKM. The CDR3 is 14 residues long.

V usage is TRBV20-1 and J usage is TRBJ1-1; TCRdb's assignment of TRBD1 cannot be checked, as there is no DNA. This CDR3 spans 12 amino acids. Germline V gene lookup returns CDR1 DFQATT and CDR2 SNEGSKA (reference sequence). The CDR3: CSAPRGDTEAFF.

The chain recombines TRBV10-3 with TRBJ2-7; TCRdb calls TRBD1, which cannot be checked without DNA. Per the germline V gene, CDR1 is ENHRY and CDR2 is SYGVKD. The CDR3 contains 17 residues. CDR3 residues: CAISGTTGAGSSYEQYF.

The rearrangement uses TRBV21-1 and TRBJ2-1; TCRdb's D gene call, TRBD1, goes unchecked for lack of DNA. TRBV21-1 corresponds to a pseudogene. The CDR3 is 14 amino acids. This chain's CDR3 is CASSKRRGHNEQFF.

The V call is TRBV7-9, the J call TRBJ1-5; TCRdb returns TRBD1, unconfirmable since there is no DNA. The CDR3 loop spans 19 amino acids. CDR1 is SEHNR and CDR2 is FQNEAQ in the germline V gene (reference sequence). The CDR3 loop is CASSLALTGDSREKQPQHF. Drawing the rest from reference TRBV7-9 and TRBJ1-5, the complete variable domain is DTGVSQNPRHKITKRGQNVTFRCDPISEHNRLYWYRQTLGQGPEFLTYFQNEAQLEKSRLLSDRFSAERPKGSFSTLEIQRTEQGDSAMYLCASSLALTGDSREKQPQHFGDGTRLSIL.

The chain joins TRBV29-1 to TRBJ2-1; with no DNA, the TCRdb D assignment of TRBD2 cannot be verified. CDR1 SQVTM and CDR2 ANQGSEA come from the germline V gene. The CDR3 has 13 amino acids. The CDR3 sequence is CSVPTSDYNEQFF.

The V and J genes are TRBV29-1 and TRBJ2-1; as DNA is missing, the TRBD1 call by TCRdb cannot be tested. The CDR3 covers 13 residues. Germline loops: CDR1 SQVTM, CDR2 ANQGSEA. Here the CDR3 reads CSVGPTGDNEQFF.

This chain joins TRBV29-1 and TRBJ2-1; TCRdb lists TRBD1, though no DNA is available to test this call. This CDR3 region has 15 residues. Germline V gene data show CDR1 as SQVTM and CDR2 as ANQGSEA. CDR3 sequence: CSVEGQGASYNEQFF.

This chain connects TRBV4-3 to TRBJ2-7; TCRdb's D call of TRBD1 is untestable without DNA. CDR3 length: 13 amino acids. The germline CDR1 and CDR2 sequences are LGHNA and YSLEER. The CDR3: CASSPGPMYEQYF.

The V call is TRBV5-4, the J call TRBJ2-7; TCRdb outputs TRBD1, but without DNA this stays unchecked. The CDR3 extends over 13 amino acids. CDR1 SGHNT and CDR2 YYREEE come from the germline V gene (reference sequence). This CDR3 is CATTGGTSYEQYF.

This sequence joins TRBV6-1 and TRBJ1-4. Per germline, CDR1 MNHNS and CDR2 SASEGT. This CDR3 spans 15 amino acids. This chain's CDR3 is CASSEVGSPNEKLFF.

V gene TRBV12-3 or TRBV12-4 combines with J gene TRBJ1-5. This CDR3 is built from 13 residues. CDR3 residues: CASSWGSNQPQHF.